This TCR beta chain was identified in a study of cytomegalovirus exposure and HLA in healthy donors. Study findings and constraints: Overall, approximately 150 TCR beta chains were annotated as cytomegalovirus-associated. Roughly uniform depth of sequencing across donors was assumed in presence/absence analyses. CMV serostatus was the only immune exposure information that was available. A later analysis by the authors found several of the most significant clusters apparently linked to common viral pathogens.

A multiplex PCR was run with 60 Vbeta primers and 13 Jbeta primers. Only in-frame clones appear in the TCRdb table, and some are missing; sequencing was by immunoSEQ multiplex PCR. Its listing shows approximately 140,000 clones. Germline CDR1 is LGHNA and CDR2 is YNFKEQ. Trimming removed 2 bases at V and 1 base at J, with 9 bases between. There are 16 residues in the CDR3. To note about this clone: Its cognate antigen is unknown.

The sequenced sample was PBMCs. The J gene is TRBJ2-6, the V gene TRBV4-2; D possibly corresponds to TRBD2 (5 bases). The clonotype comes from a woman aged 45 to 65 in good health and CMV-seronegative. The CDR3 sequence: CASSQYEGSGANVLTF. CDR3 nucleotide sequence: TGTGCCAGCAGCCAATACGAGGGATCTGGGGCCAACGTCCTGACTTTC.